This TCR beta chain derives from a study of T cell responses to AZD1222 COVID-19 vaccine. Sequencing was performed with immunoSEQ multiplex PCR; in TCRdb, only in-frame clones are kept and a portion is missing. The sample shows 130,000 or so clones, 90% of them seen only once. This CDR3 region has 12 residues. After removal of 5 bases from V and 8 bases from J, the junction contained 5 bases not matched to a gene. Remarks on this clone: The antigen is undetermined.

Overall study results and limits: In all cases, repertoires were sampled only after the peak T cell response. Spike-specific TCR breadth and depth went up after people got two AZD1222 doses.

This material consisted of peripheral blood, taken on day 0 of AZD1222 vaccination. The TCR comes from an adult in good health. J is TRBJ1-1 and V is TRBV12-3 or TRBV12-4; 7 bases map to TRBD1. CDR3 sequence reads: CASSPQGGEAFF. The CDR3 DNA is TGTGCCAGCAGTCCGCAGGGGGGCGAAGCTTTCTTT.